These 25 T cell receptor beta chains were sequenced from one sample in a study of somatic mutations in cytotoxic T cells in rheumatoid arthritis. Profiling relied on immunoSEQ multiplex PCR, and the TCRdb table lists in-frame clones only, not all of them. The table records about 18,000 clones, roughly four fifths of them present only once. The sample was CD8+ T cells sorted from blood. The receptors originated from an adult with rheumatoid arthritis.

V usage is TRBV19 and J usage is TRBJ2-1; 8 bases line up with TRBD2. Germline CDR1 reads LNHDA; CDR2 reads SQIVND (reference sequence). Trimming removed 5 bases from V and 8 bases from J; junction bases left unmatched: 5. CDR3 length equals 13 residues. CDR3 coding DNA: TGTGCCAGTAGTTTCGGGGGGGGAGATGAGCAGTTCTTC. Translating gives CASSFGGGDEQFF.

The chain couples TRBV2 to TRBJ2-7; TRBD1 matches at 9 bases. This CDR3 has 12 residues. V shed 8 bases, J shed 5 bases, and the junction held 4 bases outside the gene matches. Germline V gives CDR1 SNHLY, CDR2 FYNNEI. CDR3 in DNA: TGTGCCAGCTGGGACAGGGCTCACGAGCAGTACTTC. It yields the protein CASWDRAHEQYF.

J is TRBJ1-1 and V is TRBV15, with no clear D. The CDR3 consists of 13 residues. Trimming cost V 2 bases and J 6 bases, with 10 bases left between them. CDR1 is LNHNV and CDR2 is YYDKDF in the germline V gene (reference sequence). In DNA form, the CDR3 reads TGTGCCACCAGCAGAAGCGGCGGCCCTGAAGCTTTCTTT. This encodes CATSRSGGPEAFF. Looking up the rest from reference TRBV15 and TRBJ1-1 gives the full variable domain: DAMVIQNPRYQVTQFGKPVTLSCSQTLNHNVMYWYQQKSSQAPKLLFHYYDKDFNNEADTPDNFQSRRPNTSFCFLDIRSPGLGDTAMYLCATSRSGGPEAFFGQGTRLTVV.

The V and J genes are TRBV11-2 and TRBJ1-1; D is unclear. This CDR3 is built from 15 residues. The ends were cut back, 4 bases at V and 2 bases at J, with 14 bases in the middle. Germline V CDR1 and CDR2: SGHAT, FQNNGV. The CDR3 region has the DNA TGTGCCAGCAGCTCCGGAATAAACGGAAACACTGAAGCTTTCTTT. Its translation is CASSSGINGNTEAFF.

This chain uses TRBV5-4 with TRBJ2-7; weak D call: TRBD1 (5 bases). Germline CDR1 SGHNT, CDR2 YYREEE (reference sequence). CDR3 size: 13 residues. Trimming cost V 4 bases and J 6 bases, with 14 bases left between them. CDR3 loop: CASSVTAGSEQYF. The CDR3 DNA reads as TGTGCCAGCAGCGTTACCGCAGGGTCCGAGCAGTACTTC.

V gene TRBV2 combines with J gene TRBJ2-1; 13 nucleotides line up with TRBD2. J lost 7 bases, V lost 8 bases, and 8 bases had no gene match. The germline gives CDR1 SNHLY, CDR2 FYNNEI. The CDR3 consists of 15 residues. CDR3 sequence reads: CASPRTSGGPNEQFF. In DNA form, the CDR3 reads TGTGCCAGCCCAAGGACTAGCGGGGGTCCAAATGAGCAGTTCTTC.

This sequence joins TRBV7-9 and TRBJ2-5; D is uncertain. The CDR3 has 12 amino acids. The germline V gene has CDR1 SEHNR and CDR2 FQNEAQ (reference sequence). V was cut by 2 bases and J by 5 bases, with 6 bases left in between. CDR3 amino acids: CASSLYIETQYF. CDR3 in DNA: TGTGCCAGCAGCTTATATATCGAGACCCAGTACTTC.

The chain joins TRBV7-2 to TRBJ1-6; D is undetermined. Trimming shortened V by 2 bases and J by 0 bases, and 11 bases separated the two germline ends. The CDR3 contains 17 residues. Germline V gene data show CDR1 as SGHTA and CDR2 as FQGNSA. CDR3 sequence reads: CASSLRLTISYNSPLHF. CDR3 DNA: TGTGCCAGCAGCTTAAGGCTAACAATCTCCTATAATTCACCCCTCCACTTT.

CDR3 DNA: TGTGCCAGCAGTTATTTTCGGGACTATGGCTACACCTTC. Its protein is CASSYFRDYGYTF. The chain carries TRBV6-5 and TRBJ1-2; D is unclear. CDR1 and CDR2 (germline): MNHEY, SVGAGI. CDR3 length: 13 residues. Trimming shortened V by 3 bases and J by 3 bases, and 8 bases separated the two germline ends.

The chain employs TRBV13 and TRBJ2-1, with 15 nucleotides matching TRBD2. This CDR3 has 15 residues. V lost 5 bases to trimming and J lost 7 bases; unmatched junction nucleotides: 3. Germline CDR1 reads PRHDT; CDR2 reads FYEKMQ (reference sequence). The CDR3 coding sequence is TGTGCCAGCAGCCGGGGACTAGCGGGAGGTAATGAGCAGTTCTTC. It is translated as CASSRGLAGGNEQFF.

The rearrangement joins TRBV2 to TRBJ1-2; 9 bases agree with TRBD1. The V gene's germline CDR1 is SNHLY and CDR2 FYNNEI. Unmatched junction bases numbered 6, after V lost 8 bases and J lost 2 bases. There are 14 residues in the CDR3. CDR3 DNA: TGTGCCAGCCTAGACAGGGGGGAGAACTATGGCTACACCTTC. Residues: CASLDRGENYGYTF.

Sample share makes this clone medium-sized. This rearrangement joins TRBV5-4 to TRBJ2-7, with D tentatively TRBD1 or TRBD2 (5 bases each). The CDR3 is 14 residues long. Germline CDR1 is SGHNT and CDR2 is YYREEE (reference sequence). Trimming took 2 bases from V and 4 from J, leaving 13 bases between them. The CDR3 is CASSFPGTDYEQYF. The CDR3 nucleotides read TGTGCCAGCAGCTTTCCCGGGACGGATTACGAGCAGTACTTC. The variable domain in full, completed from reference TRBV5-4 and TRBJ2-7, reads ETGVTQSPTHLIKTRGQQVTLRCSSQSGHNTVSWYQQALGQGPQFIFQYYREEENGRGNFPPRFSGLQFPNYSSELNVNALELDDSALYLCASSFPGTDYEQYFGPGTRLTVT.

This clone was detected once. V and J are TRBV4-2 and TRBJ2-1; 11 bases match TRBD2. Germline CDR1 reads LGHNA; CDR2 reads YNFKEQ. V was pared by 0 bases and J by 8 bases, with 9 bases of the junction left unmatched. CDR3 length: 17 residues. The CDR3 DNA is TGTGCCAGCAGCCAAGAGGAAGCTAGCGGGGGGAGGGATGAGCAGTTCTTC. Translating gives CASSQEEASGGRDEQFF.

The gene calls are TRBV9 and TRBJ2-7; TRBD2 agrees at 11 bases. Germline CDR1 is SGDLS and CDR2 is YYNGEE. CDR3 size: 17 residues. Trimming took 0 bases from V and 1 from J; bases not matched to a gene: 6. The chain's CDR3 is CASSVDPSGGTSYEQYF. CDR3 nucleotide sequence: TGTGCCAGCAGCGTAGATCCTAGCGGGGGGACGTCCTACGAGCAGTACTTC.

The chain's CDR3 is CASWGRGRQETQYF. The CDR3 DNA is TGTGCCAGCTGGGGTCGCGGGCGGCAAGAGACCCAGTACTTC. The genes are TRBV27 and TRBJ2-5; D possibly corresponds to TRBD2 (5 bases). This CDR3 has 14 amino acids. CDR1 and CDR2 (germline): MNHEY, SMNVEV (reference sequence). The V gene lost 8 bases and the J gene lost 2 bases, with 15 bases spanning the gap.

The chain has TRBV18 and TRBJ1-1; 12 nucleotides agree with TRBD1. Losses at the gene ends were 1 base for V and 2 bases for J; bases not matched to a gene: 5. The CDR3 length is 17 residues. CDR1 is KGHSH and CDR2 is LQKENI in the germline V gene. CDR3 bases: TGTGCCAGCTCACCACTGGGACAGGGGGCGATAAACACTGAAGCTTTCTTT. Protein product: CASSPLGQGAINTEAFF.

The genes are TRBV30 and TRBJ1-1; D remains ambiguous. The V gene's germline CDR1 is GTSNPN and CDR2 SVGIG (reference sequence). V dropped 6 bases and J dropped 0 bases, with 5 bases sitting between them. The CDR3 is 11 residues long. The CDR3 spells CACPMNTEAFF. The CDR3 DNA reads TGTGCCTGCCCTATGAACACTGAAGCTTTCTTT.

CDR3 DNA: TGCGCCAGCAGCTCCGGGGGGACTGAAGCTTTCTTT. The encoded protein is CASSSGGTEAFF. The rearrangement joins TRBV5-1 to TRBJ1-1; D is perhaps TRBD1 (5 bases). Deletions cut 3 bases from V and 5 bases from J, with 8 bases between. The CDR3 totals 12 residues. Germline assignment: CDR1 SGHRS and CDR2 YFSETQ.

The rearrangement uses TRBV29-1 and TRBJ2-5; perhaps D is TRBD1 or TRBD2 (5 bases each). CDR1 is SQVTM, CDR2 ANQGSEA, per germline. V was clipped by 3 bases and J by 4 bases, with 15 bases between them. The CDR3 is 14 amino acids. The CDR3 nucleotides are TGCAGCGTTGACGGGACCGCTGACCGAGAGACCCAGTACTTC. This encodes CSVDGTADRETQYF.

The V and J genes are TRBV5-4 and TRBJ2-1; 7 nucleotides line up with TRBD2. The CDR3 is 13 residues long. The J segment lost 7 bases and the V segment lost 2 bases, leaving 3 bases of the junction unmatched. The V gene's germline CDR1 is SGHNT and CDR2 YYREEE (reference sequence). Here the CDR3 reads CASSFGTTNEQFF. The CDR3, as DNA: TGTGCCAGCAGCTTCGGGACTACAAATGAGCAGTTCTTC.

The V gene is TRBV28, the J gene TRBJ2-3, with TRBD1 as a possible D gene (5 bases). The CDR3 spans 14 residues. V was clipped by 3 bases and J by 1 base, with 8 bases between them. The germline gives CDR1 MDHEN, CDR2 SYDVKM. This CDR3 is CASSFAGRTDTQYF. Written as DNA, the CDR3 is TGTGCCAGCAGTTTTGCAGGGCGCACAGATACGCAGTATTTT.

The chain combines TRBV13 with TRBJ1-1; D is unresolved. Germline V lookup: CDR1 PRHDT, CDR2 FYEKMQ (reference sequence). The V and J ends lost 2 bases and 6 bases respectively, with 4 bases between them. CDR3 length: 11 residues. CDR3 amino acids: CASSLSAEAFF. The CDR3 DNA is TGTGCCAGCAGCTTATCAGCTGAAGCTTTCTTT.

The gene calls are TRBV27 and TRBJ2-7, with 13 bases aligning to TRBD2. Germline V gene sequence: CDR1 MNHEY, CDR2 SMNVEV (reference sequence). The CDR3 length is 16 residues. The V and J ends lost 3 bases and 2 bases, in that order; junction bases with no gene match: 4. The CDR3 sequence: CASSLSGLAGAYEQYF. The CDR3 DNA sequence: TGTGCCAGCAGTTTGAGTGGACTAGCGGGAGCCTACGAGCAGTACTTC.

CDR3 coding DNA: TGTGCCAGCAGGGAACCGGGACGCGACAATGAGCAGTTCTTC. This gives the protein CASREPGRDNEQFF. The genes are TRBV2 and TRBJ2-1; D tentatively fits TRBD1 or TRBD2 (5 bases each). This CDR3 is 14 amino acids long. Per germline, CDR1 SNHLY and CDR2 FYNNEI. V lost 6 bases to trimming and J lost 5 bases, with 14 bases between them.

This clone appeared a single time. V gene TRBV27 combines with J gene TRBJ1-6; D may be TRBD1 (6 bases). V dropped 4 bases and J dropped 10 bases, with 23 bases sitting between them. CDR1 and CDR2 (germline): MNHEY, SMNVEV (reference sequence). The CDR3 consists of 17 residues. The CDR3 DNA reads TGTGCCAGCAGTTCGTCCCCCGGACCCGGGGGCCCATCACCCCTCCACTTT. Translating it yields CASSSSPGPGGPSPLHF.